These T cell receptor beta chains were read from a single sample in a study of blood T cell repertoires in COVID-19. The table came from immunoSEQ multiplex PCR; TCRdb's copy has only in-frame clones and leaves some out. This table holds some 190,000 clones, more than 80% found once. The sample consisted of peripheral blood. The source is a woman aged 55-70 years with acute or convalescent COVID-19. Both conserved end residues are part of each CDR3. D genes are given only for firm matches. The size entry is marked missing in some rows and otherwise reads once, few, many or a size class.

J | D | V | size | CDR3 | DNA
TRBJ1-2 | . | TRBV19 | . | CASSTVSATGLNYGYTF | TGTGCCAGTAGTACGGTTAGCGCAACAGGGCTTAACTATGGCTACACCTTC
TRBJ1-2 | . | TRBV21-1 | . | CASVQSFMEAGDVETRTNYGYTF | TGTGCCAGCGTCCAAAGCTTTATGGAGGCAGGGGATGTGGAAACTAGGACTAACTATGGCTACACCTTC
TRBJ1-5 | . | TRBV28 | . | CASFPGAARSNQPQHF | TGTGCCAGCTTCCCAGGGGCTGCGAGAAGCAATCAGCCCCAGCATTTT
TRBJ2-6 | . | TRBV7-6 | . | CASSVGQNSGANVLTF | TGTGCCAGCAGCGTGGGACAAAACTCTGGGGCCAACGTCCTGACTTTC
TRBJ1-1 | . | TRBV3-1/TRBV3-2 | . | CASSQRGGGEAFF | TGTGCCAGCAGCCAGAGGGGGGGCGGTGAAGCTTTCTTT
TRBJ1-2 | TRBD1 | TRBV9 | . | CASSRMTGGLVGYTF | TGTGCCAGCAGCCGAATGACAGGGGGCTTAGTTGGCTACACCTTC
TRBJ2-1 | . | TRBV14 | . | CASSPRPVANEQFF | TGTGCCAGCAGCCCCAGGCCGGTGGCCAATGAGCAGTTCTTC
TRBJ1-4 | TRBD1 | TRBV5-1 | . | CASSLTGTGGRYEKLFF | TGCGCCAGCAGCTTAACCGGGACAGGGGGGAGGTATGAAAAACTGTTTTTT
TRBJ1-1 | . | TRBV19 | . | CASITSGSTEAFF | TGTGCCAGTATCACTTCAGGGTCCACTGAAGCTTTCTTT
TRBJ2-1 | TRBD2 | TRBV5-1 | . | CASSFGLASDEQFF | TGCGCCAGCAGCTTCGGACTAGCTTCCGATGAGCAGTTCTTC
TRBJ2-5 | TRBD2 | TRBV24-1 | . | CATSALGLAEETQYF | TGTGCCACCAGTGCCCTGGGACTAGCGGAAGAGACCCAGTACTTC
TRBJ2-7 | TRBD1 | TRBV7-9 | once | CASKGQGDYEQYF | TGTGCCAGCAAGGGACAGGGGGACTACGAGCAGTACTTC
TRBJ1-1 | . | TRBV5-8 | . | CASSWGYQGTNEAFF | TGTGCCAGCAGCTGGGGTTACCAGGGTACCAATGAAGCTTTCTTT
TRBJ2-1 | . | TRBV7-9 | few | CASSSLGGSYNEQFF | TGTGCCAGCAGCTCTCTGGGGGGATCCTACAATGAGCAGTTCTTC
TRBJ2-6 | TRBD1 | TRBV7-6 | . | CASSQNPGTGLAGANVLTF | TGTGCCAGCAGCCAGAACCCCGGGACAGGGTTAGCTGGGGCCAACGTCCTGACTTTC
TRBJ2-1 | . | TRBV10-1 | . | CASSSGQIGNEQFF | TGCGCCAGCAGCTCGGGACAAATAGGGAATGAGCAGTTCTTC
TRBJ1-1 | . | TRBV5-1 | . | CASSPDQWNTEAFF | TGCGCCAGCAGCCCCGATCAGTGGAACACTGAAGCTTTCTTT
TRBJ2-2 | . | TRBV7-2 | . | CASSLGPGAGELFF | TGTGCCAGCAGCTTAGGACCGGGAGCCGGGGAGCTGTTTTTT
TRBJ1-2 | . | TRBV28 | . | CASSRGGLDYGYTF | TGTGCCAGCAGTAGGGGGGGTCTGGACTATGGCTACACCTTC
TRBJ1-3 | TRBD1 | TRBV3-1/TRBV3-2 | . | CASSQGDRGRNTIYF | TGTGCCAGCAGCCAAGGGGACAGGGGAAGAAACACCATATATTTT
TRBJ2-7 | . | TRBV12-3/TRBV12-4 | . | CASSRPGTEQYF | TGTGCCAGCAGCCGCCCCGGGACTGAGCAGTACTTC
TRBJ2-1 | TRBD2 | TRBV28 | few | CATGEGGPSNEQFF | TGTGCCACCGGGGAGGGAGGGCCTAGTAATGAGCAGTTCTTC
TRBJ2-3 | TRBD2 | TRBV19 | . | CASSIPLAVSTDTQYF | TGTGCCAGTAGTATCCCCCTAGCGGTTAGCACAGATACGCAGTATTTT
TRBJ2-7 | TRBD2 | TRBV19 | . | CASSISLGGITAYEQYF | TGTGCCAGTAGTATCTCCCTGGGAGGGATTACCGCCTACGAGCAGTACTTC
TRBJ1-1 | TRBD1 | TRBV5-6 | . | CASSFAGTGYTEAFF | TGTGCCAGCAGCTTTGCCGGGACAGGATACACTGAAGCTTTCTTT
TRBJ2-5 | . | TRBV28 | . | CAINPPGLEETQYF | TGTGCCATCAACCCTCCAGGGTTAGAGGAGACCCAGTACTTC
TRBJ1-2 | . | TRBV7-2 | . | CASSPREGEYGYTF | TGTGCCAGCAGCCCCCGGGAGGGCGAATATGGCTACACCTTC
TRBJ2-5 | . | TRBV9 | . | CASSPRLGGTETQYF | TGTGCCAGCAGCCCCCGACTAGGAGGGACGGAGACCCAGTACTTC
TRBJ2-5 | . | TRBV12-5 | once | CASGLGTLEETQYF | TGTGCTAGTGGTTTGGGGACTTTAGAAGAGACCCAGTACTTC
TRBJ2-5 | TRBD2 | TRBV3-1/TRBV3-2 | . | CASHVSGSVQTQYF | TGTGCCAGCCACGTTAGCGGGAGTGTACAGACCCAGTACTTC
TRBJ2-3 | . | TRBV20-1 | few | CSASKEGVPDTQYF | TGCAGTGCTAGTAAGGAGGGAGTTCCAGATACGCAGTATTTT
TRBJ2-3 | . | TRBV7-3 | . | CASSLRFTTDTQYF | TGTGCCAGCAGCTTAAGGTTCACAACAGATACGCAGTATTTT
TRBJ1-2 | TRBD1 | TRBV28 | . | CASSWTGDNGYTF | TGTGCCAGCAGTTGGACAGGGGATAATGGCTACACCTTC